Given below is one T cell receptor (beta chain) in context. The data were taken from a study of T cells in Graves' hyperthyroidism and ophthalmopathy. The overall study: At the time of initial diagnosis and before any treatment, peripheral blood was collected.

Amplified TCR beta CDR3 regions derived from RNA transcripts. In the first-round RT-PCR of the TCR CDR3, the HTBI primer set was used. From the multiplex PCR reads, TCRdb called clonotypes with MiXCR, one entry per CDR3 protein. Of some 490,000 distinct CDR3 sequences in the sample, roughly 22% were seen once. CDR1 is SQVTM, CDR2 ANQGSEA, per germline. V lost 6 bases and J lost 4, with 12 bases in between. The CDR3 totals 12 residues. Pregnant or lactating patients were excluded, as were those with uncontrolled infection or other autoimmune disease. The diagnostic basis comprised clinical symptoms, serum thyroxine and TRAb, thyroid ultrasound and orbital computed tomography.

The TCR originated in an older woman with Graves' ophthalmopathy. The chain couples TRBV29-1 to TRBJ1-1; unclear D gene. What was sequenced was blood. This CDR3 is CSVVQSPTEAFF. The CDR3 nucleotides read TGCAGCGTCGTTCAGTCCCCCACTGAAGCTTTCTTT.